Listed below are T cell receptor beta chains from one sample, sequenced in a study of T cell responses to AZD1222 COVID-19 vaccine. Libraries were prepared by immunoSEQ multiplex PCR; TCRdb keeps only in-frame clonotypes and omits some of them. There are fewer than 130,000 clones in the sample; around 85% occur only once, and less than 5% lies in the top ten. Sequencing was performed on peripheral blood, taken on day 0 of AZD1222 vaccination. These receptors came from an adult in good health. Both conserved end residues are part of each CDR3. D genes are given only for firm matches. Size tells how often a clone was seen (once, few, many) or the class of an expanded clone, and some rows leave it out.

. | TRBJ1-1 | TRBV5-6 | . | CASSLLPVLGTEAFF | TGTGCCAGCAGCTTGTTGCCGGTTCTGGGCACTGAAGCTTTCTTT
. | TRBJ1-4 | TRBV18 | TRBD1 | CASSPDRGNEKLFF | TGTGCCAGCTCCCCTGACAGGGGGAATGAAAAACTGTTTTTT
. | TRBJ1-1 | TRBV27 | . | CASTRGFNTEAFF | TGTGCCAGCACCCGGGGTTTCAACACTGAAGCTTTCTTT
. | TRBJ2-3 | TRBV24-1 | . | CATSDPNTDTQYF | TGTGCCACCAGTGACCCAAACACAGATACGCAGTATTTT
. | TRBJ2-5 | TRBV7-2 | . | CASSLAGGKETQYF | TGTGCCAGCAGCTTAGCGGGGGGAAAAGAGACCCAGTACTTC
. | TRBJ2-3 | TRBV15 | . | CATALGRGGITDTQYF | TGTGCCACCGCCCTAGGCAGGGGGGGCATCACAGATACGCAGTATTTT
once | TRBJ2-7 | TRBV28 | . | CASSLSNYEQYF | TGTGCCAGCAGTCTTTCTAACTACGAGCAGTACTTC
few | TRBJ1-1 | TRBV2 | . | CASRWTEVNTEAFF | TGTGCCAGCAGATGGACAGAGGTGAACACTGAAGCTTTCTTT
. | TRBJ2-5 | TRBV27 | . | CASSRSGLRKETQYF | TGTGCCAGCAGTAGGAGCGGACTCAGAAAGGAGACCCAGTACTTC
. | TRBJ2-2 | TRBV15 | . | CATSRERAEDWGYGTGELFF | TGTGCCACCAGCAGAGAGCGTGCCGAGGACTGGGGGTATGGCACCGGGGAGCTGTTTTTT
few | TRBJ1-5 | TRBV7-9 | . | CASSLQGNQPQHF | TGTGCCAGCAGCTTACAAGGGAATCAGCCCCAGCATTTT
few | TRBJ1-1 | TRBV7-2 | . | CASSYLGVSLMNTEAFF | TGTGCCAGCAGTTACTTGGGTGTTTCCCTCATGAACACTGAAGCTTTCTTT
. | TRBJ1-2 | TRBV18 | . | CASSHLEVEGYTF | TGTGCCAGCTCACATCTGGAAGTGGAAGGCTACACCTTC
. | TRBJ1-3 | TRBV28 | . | CASSWGGVSGNTIYF | TGTGCCAGCAGTTGGGGCGGGGTTTCAGGAAACACCATATATTTT
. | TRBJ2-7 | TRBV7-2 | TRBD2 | CASSVSGGAYEQYF | TGTGCCAGCAGTGTTAGCGGGGGGGCTTACGAGCAGTACTTC
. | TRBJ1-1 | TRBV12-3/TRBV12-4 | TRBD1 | CASSLAGGKKAFF | TGTGCCAGCAGTTTAGCAGGGGGCAAAAAAGCTTTCTTT
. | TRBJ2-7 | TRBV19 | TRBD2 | CASSSVTSGSYEQYF | TGTGCCAGTAGTAGCGTGACTAGCGGGAGCTACGAGCAGTACTTC
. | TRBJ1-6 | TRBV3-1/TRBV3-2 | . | CASSQETFALHF | TGTGCCAGCAGCCAAGAAACTTTCGCCCTCCACTTT
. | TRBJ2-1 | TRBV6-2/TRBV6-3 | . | CASSYAPGTFYNEQFF | TGTGCCAGCAGTTACGCGCCCGGGACATTTTACAATGAGCAGTTCTTC
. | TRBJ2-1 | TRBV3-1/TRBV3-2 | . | CASSQDGASYNEQFF | TGTGCCAGCAGCCAAGACGGAGCTAGCTACAATGAGCAGTTCTTC
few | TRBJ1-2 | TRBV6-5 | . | CASRMTANYGYTF | TGTGCCAGCAGGATGACAGCTAACTATGGCTACACCTTC
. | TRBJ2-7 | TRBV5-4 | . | CASSLLGVLDEQYF | TGTGCCAGCAGCTTGCTGGGCGTTCTCGACGAGCAGTACTTC
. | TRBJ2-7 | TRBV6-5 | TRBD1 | CASRTGQVVGEQYF | TGTGCCAGCAGGACGGGACAGGTTGTGGGCGAGCAGTACTTC